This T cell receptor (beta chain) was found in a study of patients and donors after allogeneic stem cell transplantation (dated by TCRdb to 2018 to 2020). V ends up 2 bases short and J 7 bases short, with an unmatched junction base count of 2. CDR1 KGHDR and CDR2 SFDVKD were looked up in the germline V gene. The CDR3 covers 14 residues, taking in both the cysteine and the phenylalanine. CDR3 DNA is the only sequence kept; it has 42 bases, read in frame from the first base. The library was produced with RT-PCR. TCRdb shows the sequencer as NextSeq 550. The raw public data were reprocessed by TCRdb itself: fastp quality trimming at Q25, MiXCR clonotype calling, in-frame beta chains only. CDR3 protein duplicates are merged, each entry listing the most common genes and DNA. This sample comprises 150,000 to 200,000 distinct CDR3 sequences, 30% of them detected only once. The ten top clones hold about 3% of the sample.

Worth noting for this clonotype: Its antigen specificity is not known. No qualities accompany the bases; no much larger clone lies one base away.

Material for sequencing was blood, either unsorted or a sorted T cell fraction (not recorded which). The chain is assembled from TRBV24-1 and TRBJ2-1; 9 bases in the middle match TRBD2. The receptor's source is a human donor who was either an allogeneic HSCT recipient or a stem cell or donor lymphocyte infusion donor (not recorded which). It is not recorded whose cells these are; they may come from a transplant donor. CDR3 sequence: CATSDSAGGNEQFF. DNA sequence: TGTGCCACCAGTGATTCGGCGGGGGGGAATGAGCAGTTCTTC.